Listed here are 26 T cell receptor beta chains from one sample, sequenced in a study of blood T cell repertoires in COVID-19. The method was immunoSEQ multiplex PCR; TCRdb's version includes in-frame clones alone and lacks a portion of them. Here the sample spans roughly 280,000 clones, about 88% being singletons. Sequenced input: PBMCs or T cells enriched from blood (not recorded which). The receptors derive from a woman aged 50 to 60 who had recovered from COVID-19.

The V gene is TRBV28, the J gene TRBJ1-4; the D gene is possibly TRBD1 (6 bases). The CDR3 spans 13 residues. Trimming left V 10 bases short and J 4 bases short, with 13 bases between. Germline loops: CDR1 MDHEN, CDR2 SYDVKM. The CDR3 DNA sequence: TGTGCCATCATACAGGGAGTTAATGAAAAACTGTTTTTT. Protein: CAIIQGVNEKLFF.

There are a few counts of this clone. The chain carries TRBV6-6 and TRBJ1-6; possible D gene TRBD1, 5 bases. Trimming stripped 5 bases from V and 0 bases from J, with 14 bases between. CDR1 is MNHNY, CDR2 SVGAGI, per germline (reference sequence). The CDR3 length is 17 residues. The CDR3 protein is CASSLTVSSSYNSPLHF. The DNA of the CDR3 is TGTGCCAGCAGTCTGACAGTTTCGAGCTCCTATAATTCACCCCTCCACTTT.

This chain links TRBV5-1 with TRBJ2-7; D perhaps matches TRBD1 (5 bases). The ends were cut back, 2 bases at V and 2 bases at J, with 11 bases in the middle. CDR3 length equals 14 residues. Germline V gene data show CDR1 as SGHRS and CDR2 as YFSETQ. This chain's CDR3 is CASSFGQMAYEQYF. The CDR3 DNA reads TGCGCCAGCAGCTTCGGACAAATGGCCTACGAGCAGTACTTC.

V usage is TRBV28 and J usage is TRBJ1-5; 8 bases match TRBD1. The CDR3 is made up of 15 amino acids. With 4 bases clipped from V and 9 bases from J, the junction kept 11 bases outside the gene matches. Germline CDR1 MDHEN, CDR2 SYDVKM. The CDR3 sequence is CASSSGQGGFWPQHF. The CDR3, as DNA: TGTGCCAGCAGTTCAGGACAGGGCGGATTCTGGCCCCAGCATTTT.

J is TRBJ1-1 and V is TRBV29-1, with a possible D match to TRBD1 (5 bases). The CDR3 is 12 amino acids. V lost 4 bases, J lost 1 base, and 7 bases lay in between. Germline V gene sequence: CDR1 SQVTM, CDR2 ANQGSEA. The CDR3 nucleotides are TGCAGCGTTGGGGGCTGGAACACTGAAGCTTTCTTT. It specifies CSVGGWNTEAFF. The full variable domain, completed using reference TRBV29-1 and TRBJ1-1, is SAVISQKPSRDICQRGTSLTIQCQVDSQVTMMFWYRQQPGQSLTLIATANQGSEATYESGFVIDKFPISRPNLTFSTLTVSNMSPEDSSIYLCSVGGWNTEAFFGQGTRLTVV.

The chain couples TRBV3-1 (or the pseudogene TRBV3-2) to TRBJ1-4; D gene uncertain. CDR3 length: 15 amino acids. Germline V gene data show CDR1 as LGHDT and CDR2 as YNNKEL (reference sequence). Between the trimmed V and J ends, which lost 2 bases and 4 bases, there was a span of 11 bases. The DNA of the CDR3 is TGTGCCAGCAGCCAATGGCAGACTAATAATGAAAAACTGTTTTTT. Translated: CASSQWQTNNEKLFF.

The rearrangement uses TRBV5-5 and TRBJ2-7, with D possibly TRBD2 on 5 matching bases. Germline values: CDR1 SGHKS, CDR2 YYEKEE (reference sequence). The CDR3 spans 11 residues. V lost 0 bases and J lost 12, with 10 bases in between. The CDR3 bases are TGTGCCAGCAGCTTGGCGGGATCGCGGTACTTC. It specifies CASSLAGSRYF.

The chain joins TRBV18 to TRBJ2-5; a possible D gene is TRBD1 (6 bases). Germline V gene sequence: CDR1 KGHSH, CDR2 LQKENI. CDR3 size: 13 residues. The V end lost 10 bases, the J end lost 4 bases, and 16 bases lay between the germline ends. The CDR3 sequence is CATSKQGGETQYF. DNA of the CDR3: TGTGCCACATCGAAACAGGGTGGAGAGACCCAGTACTTC.

The chain employs TRBV7-3 and TRBJ2-2; 7 bases align to TRBD2. V was clipped by 2 bases and J by 6 bases; unmatched bases: 6. Per the germline V gene, CDR1 is SGHTA and CDR2 is FQGTGA. The CDR3 consists of 15 residues. In nucleotides, the CDR3 is TGTGCCAGCAGCTTAGCGGGAGTAAGTCCCGGGGAGCTGTTTTTT. Amino acids: CASSLAGVSPGELFF.

The V call is TRBV19, the J call TRBJ2-2; the D is unclear. V lost 2 bases and J 1 base, leaving 8 bases between the germline ends. The germline V gene encodes CDR1 LNHDA and CDR2 SQIVND (reference sequence). This CDR3 spans 15 amino acids. Written as DNA, the CDR3 is TGTGCCAGTAGTATAAGCACTTTGAACACCGGGGAGCTGTTTTTT. Amino acid sequence: CASSISTLNTGELFF.

This sequence joins TRBV5-1 and TRBJ2-1, with D possibly being TRBD2 (6 bases). Trimming removed 8 bases from V and 5 bases from J, with 17 bases in between. This CDR3 is built from 14 residues. Per the germline V gene, CDR1 is SGHRS and CDR2 is YFSETQ. The DNA of the CDR3 is TGCGCCAGTCAGATAATCGGAGGGAACAATGAGCAGTTCTTC. This sequence encodes CASQIIGGNNEQFF.

This chain connects TRBV6-2 or TRBV6-3 to TRBJ1-2; D gene uncertain. The CDR3 is 13 amino acids. V gave up 2 bases and J gave up 5 bases, with 9 bases separating them. CDR1 and CDR2 (germline): MNHEY, SVGEGT. The DNA for the CDR3 is TGTGCCAGCAGTTACCCGTTCGAGTATGGCTACACCTTC. Amino acids: CASSYPFEYGYTF.

The CDR3 coding sequence is TGTGCCAGCAGCTTGCTTAGCGGGAGTAATTACGAGCAGTACTTC. It encodes CASSLLSGSNYEQYF. J is TRBJ2-7 and V is TRBV7-2; TRBD2 matches 9 bases. This CDR3 region has 15 residues. CDR1 is SGHTA, CDR2 FQGNSA, per germline. V gave up 3 bases and J gave up 4 bases; unmatched junction bases: 7.

This chain connects TRBV5-4 to TRBJ1-5; D gene uncertain. CDR3 length: 15 residues. In germline, CDR1 is SGHNT, CDR2 YYREEE (reference sequence). V was clipped by 0 bases and J by 7 bases, with 14 bases between them. Here the CDR3 reads CASSLDPTRGQPQHF. CDR3 DNA sequence: TGTGCCAGCAGCTTGGACCCCACCCGAGGGCAGCCCCAGCATTTT. Together with reference TRBV5-4 and TRBJ1-5, the CDR3 gives the full variable domain: ETGVTQSPTHLIKTRGQQVTLRCSSQSGHNTVSWYQQALGQGPQFIFQYYREEENGRGNFPPRFSGLQFPNYSSELNVNALELDDSALYLCASSLDPTRGQPQHFGDGTRLSIL.

This clone occurred once. The chain combines TRBV4-2 with TRBJ2-7; D may be TRBD1 (6 bases). Germline V lookup: CDR1 LGHNA, CDR2 YNFKEQ. The CDR3 is made up of 14 amino acids. Trimming pared 0 bases from V and 5 bases from J, leaving 11 bases between. The CDR3 DNA is TGTGCCAGCAGCCAAGAGGTCTCAGGGGACGAGCAGTACTTC. This gives the protein CASSQEVSGDEQYF.

V is TRBV7-9 and J is TRBJ1-4, with TRBD1 as a possible D gene (6 bases). Germline lookup yields CDR1 SEHNR and CDR2 FQNEAQ (reference sequence). The CDR3 has 14 residues. The ends were cut back, 5 bases at V and 8 bases at J, with 15 bases in the middle. CDR3 sequence (DNA): TGTGCCAGCAGCCCCGACAGGAACTTCGAAAAACTGTTTTTT. Translated: CASSPDRNFEKLFF.

The rearrangement uses TRBV28 and TRBJ1-1; D not resolved. The CDR3 runs 12 residues. Deletions cut 4 bases from V and 6 bases from J, with 9 bases between. Germline loops: CDR1 MDHEN, CDR2 SYDVKM. The chain's CDR3 is CASSYGRAEAFF. The DNA for the CDR3 is TGTGCCAGCAGTTATGGGAGGGCTGAAGCTTTCTTT.

The chain links TRBV4-1 to TRBJ2-2; TRBD2 aligns across 13 bases. This CDR3 spans 17 amino acids. V shed 5 bases and J 7 bases; nucleotides not matched to a gene: 10. Germline-derived CDR1 and CDR2 are MGHRA and YSYEKL. CDR3 amino acids: CASSSTSGRAGNGELFF. The CDR3 DNA is TGCGCCAGCAGCTCCACTAGCGGGAGGGCCGGTAACGGGGAGCTGTTTTTT.

This CDR3 is CASSQDMSGSGYEQYF. CDR3 nucleotides: TGTGCCAGCAGCCAAGATATGAGCGGGAGCGGCTACGAGCAGTACTTC. V and J are TRBV4-2 and TRBJ2-7, with 8 bases lining up with TRBD2. The CDR3 has 16 amino acids. Germline CDR1 LGHNA, CDR2 YNFKEQ. V shed 0 bases, J shed 3 bases, and the junction held 7 bases outside the gene matches.

This sequence joins TRBV6-5 and TRBJ1-1, with 7 bases identical to TRBD1. This CDR3 has 15 residues. Germline trimming cut 6 bases from V and 1 base from J; bases unmatched to any gene: 8. From germline, CDR1 is MNHEY and CDR2 SVGAGI. CDR3 coding DNA: TGTGCCAGCAGCCAGTGGGGACAGTCGAACACTGAAGCTTTCTTT. As protein: CASSQWGQSNTEAFF.

This chain links TRBV4-3 with TRBJ1-1; 12 nucleotides line up with TRBD1. The CDR3 is 17 amino acids. The V gene end was trimmed by 2 bases and the J gene end by 3 bases; junction bases not matched to a gene: 7. Germline CDR1 and CDR2: LGHNA and YSLEER. CDR3: CASSQTGTGGFYTEAFF. The CDR3 nucleotides read TGCGCCAGCAGCCAAACCGGGACAGGGGGCTTTTACACTGAAGCTTTCTTT.

Here the CDR3 DNA reads TGCGCCAGCAGCTTAATGGGGCGGGGGGATGAAAAACTGTTTTTT. This sequence encodes CASSLMGRGDEKLFF. The V and J genes are TRBV5-1 and TRBJ1-4, with D tentatively TRBD1 (5 bases). The CDR3 spans 15 residues. V lost 2 bases, J lost 6 bases, and 14 bases lay in between. Per germline, CDR1 SGHRS and CDR2 YFSETQ.

The chain has TRBV7-9 and TRBJ2-7; TRBD1 is a possible D gene (5 bases). V dropped 0 bases and J dropped 5 bases, with 8 bases sitting between them. CDR3 length: 13 residues. The germline V gene encodes CDR1 SEHNR and CDR2 FQNEAQ (reference sequence). The DNA for the CDR3 is TGTGCCAGCAGCTTAGCCCTGGGGCACGAGCAGTACTTC. It translates to CASSLALGHEQYF.

The chain couples TRBV6-2 or TRBV6-3 to TRBJ2-7, with 12 bases that match TRBD2. V lost 4 bases, J lost 0 bases, and 7 bases stayed unmatched. Germline CDR1 reads MNHEY; CDR2 reads SVGEGT. The CDR3 runs 17 residues. CDR3 loop: CASSFRLAGDLSYEQYF. CDR3 DNA sequence: TGTGCCAGCAGTTTCCGACTAGCGGGAGACCTCTCCTACGAGCAGTACTTC.

The rearrangement uses TRBV6-4 and TRBJ2-6, with D maybe TRBD1 (6 bases). Trimming shortened V by 3 bases and J by 4 bases, and 16 bases separated the two germline ends. Germline V gene lookup returns CDR1 MRHNA and CDR2 SNTAGT. The CDR3 consists of 17 residues. CDR3 sequence reads: CASSETAGVAGANVLTF. The CDR3 coding sequence is TGTGCCAGCAGTGAAACCGCAGGGGTAGCCGGGGCCAACGTCCTGACTTTC.

The rearrangement links TRBV5-1 to TRBJ2-1, with D perhaps TRBD1 (5 bases). Between the trimmed V and J ends, which lost 3 bases and 3 bases, there was a span of 10 bases. This CDR3 has 14 residues. The V gene's germline CDR1 is SGHRS and CDR2 YFSETQ. The CDR3: CASSSGAYYNEQFF. DNA of the CDR3: TGCGCCAGCAGCTCTGGGGCTTACTACAATGAGCAGTTCTTC.